A selection of T cell receptor beta chains follows, all from one sample in a study of T cell responses to AZD1222 COVID-19 vaccine. Here immunoSEQ multiplex PCR was the method, and the copy in TCRdb shows in-frame clones only, minus some. The repertoire holds approximately 120,000 clones, with approximately 87% as singletons. This sample comprised peripheral blood, obtained 28 days after the second AZD1222 dose. The receptors originated from an adult who received the AZD1222 COVID-19 vaccine. Both conserved end residues are part of each CDR3. Each record gives: V gene, J gene, CDR3 protein.

v_gene: TRBV4-3
j_gene: TRBJ1-6
CDR3aa: CASSQDRQVYNSPLHF

v_gene: TRBV29-1
j_gene: TRBJ2-1
CDR3aa: CSVEDIGPYNEQFF

v_gene: TRBV5-1
j_gene: TRBJ2-3
CDR3aa: CASSPGGLREYF

v_gene: TRBV7-9
j_gene: TRBJ1-1
CDR3aa: CASSLALGQNTEAFF

v_gene: TRBV12-3/TRBV12-4
j_gene: TRBJ2-7
CDR3aa: CASSSMGRRQYF

v_gene: TRBV27
j_gene: TRBJ2-4
CDR3aa: CASSLTAQGNIQYF

v_gene: TRBV3-1/TRBV3-2
j_gene: TRBJ2-7
CDR3aa: CASSPGPYEQYF

v_gene: TRBV19
j_gene: TRBJ1-2
CDR3aa: CASSIDGTQRGYTF

v_gene: TRBV5-1
j_gene: TRBJ2-2
CDR3aa: CASSPGTGLNTGELFF

v_gene: TRBV30
j_gene: TRBJ2-7
CDR3aa: CAWGSLYEQYF